This T cell receptor beta chain was sequenced for a study of blood T cell repertoires in COVID-19. Across the whole study: T cells, B-cell-depleted T cells, or PBMCs provided the cDNA or gDNA that served as material.

Participants were aged about 18 to 90 years, lived in 25 or so US areas, and enrolled virtually. Germline V CDR1 and CDR2: KGHSH, LQKENI. V lost 1 base to trimming and J lost 7 bases; unmatched junction nucleotides: 6. The CDR3 totals 15 residues. Original methodology: For nucleated cells, counts were estimated from reference gene primer amplification. Assay used: immunoSEQ multiplex PCR; TCRdb lists only in-frame clones, some missing. V and J calls plus clone size are reproduced from that table; the DNA served to infer D and trimming. The sample contains about 210,000 clones, around 90% of which appear only once.

The V and J genes are TRBV18 and TRBJ2-7; 11 positions match TRBD2. This receptor was identified in a man aged 25 to 40 who had recovered from COVID-19. The sequencing input was PBMCs or T cells enriched from blood (not recorded which). DNA of the CDR3: TGTGCCAGCTCACCACTGCTAGCGGGAGGTGGAGAGCAGTACTTC. It encodes CASSPLLAGGGEQYF.